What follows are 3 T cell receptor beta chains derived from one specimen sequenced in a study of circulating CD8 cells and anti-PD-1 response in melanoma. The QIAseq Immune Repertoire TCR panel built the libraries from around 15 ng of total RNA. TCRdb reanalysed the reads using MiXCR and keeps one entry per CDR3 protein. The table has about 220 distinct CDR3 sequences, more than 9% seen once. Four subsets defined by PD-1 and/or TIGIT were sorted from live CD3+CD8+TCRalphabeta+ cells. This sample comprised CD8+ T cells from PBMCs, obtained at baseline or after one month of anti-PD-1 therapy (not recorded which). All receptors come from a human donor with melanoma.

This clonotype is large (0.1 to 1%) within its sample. The CDR3, as DNA: TGTGCCAGCAGCTTAGGGGGGACATATTCCTACGAGCAGTACTTC. This sequence encodes CASSLGGTYSYEQYF. The V gene is TRBV11-2, the J gene TRBJ2-7; possibly TRBD1 for D (6 bases). The CDR3 has 15 residues. V lost 1 base to trimming and J lost 1 base, with 11 bases between them. Per the germline V gene, CDR1 is SGHAT and CDR2 is FQNNGV.

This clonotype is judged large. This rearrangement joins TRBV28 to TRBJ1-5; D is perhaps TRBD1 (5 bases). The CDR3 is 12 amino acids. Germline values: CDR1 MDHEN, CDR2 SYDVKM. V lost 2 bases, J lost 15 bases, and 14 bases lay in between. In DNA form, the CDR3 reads TGTGCCAGCAGTTTAGGGGACTTTAATGGGCATTTT. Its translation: CASSLGDFNGHF.

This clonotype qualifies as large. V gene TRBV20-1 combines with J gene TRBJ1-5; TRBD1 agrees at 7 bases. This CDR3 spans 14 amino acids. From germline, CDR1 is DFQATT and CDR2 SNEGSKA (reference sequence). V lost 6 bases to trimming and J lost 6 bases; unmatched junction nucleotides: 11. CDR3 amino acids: CSATSMTGLQPQHF. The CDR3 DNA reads TGCAGTGCCACCTCGATGACAGGGCTTCAGCCCCAGCATTTT.